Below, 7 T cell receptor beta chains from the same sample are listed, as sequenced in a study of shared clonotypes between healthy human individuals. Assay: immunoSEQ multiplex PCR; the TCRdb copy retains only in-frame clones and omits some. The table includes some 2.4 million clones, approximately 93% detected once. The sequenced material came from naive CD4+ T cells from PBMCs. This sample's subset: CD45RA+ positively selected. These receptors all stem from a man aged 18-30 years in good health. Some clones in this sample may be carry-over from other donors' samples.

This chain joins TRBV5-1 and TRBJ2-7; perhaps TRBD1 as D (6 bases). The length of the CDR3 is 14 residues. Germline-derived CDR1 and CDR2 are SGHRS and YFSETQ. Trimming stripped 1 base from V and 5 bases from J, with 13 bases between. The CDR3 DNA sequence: TGCGCCAGCAGCTTGACAGGGTGGCAGAACGAGCAGTACTTC. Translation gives CASSLTGWQNEQYF.

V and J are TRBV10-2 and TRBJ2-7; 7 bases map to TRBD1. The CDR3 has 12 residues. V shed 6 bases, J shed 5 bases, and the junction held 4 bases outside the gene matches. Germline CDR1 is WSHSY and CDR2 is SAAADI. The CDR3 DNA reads TGCGCCAGCAGCCTGGGACAGAACGAGCAGTACTTC. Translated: CASSLGQNEQYF.

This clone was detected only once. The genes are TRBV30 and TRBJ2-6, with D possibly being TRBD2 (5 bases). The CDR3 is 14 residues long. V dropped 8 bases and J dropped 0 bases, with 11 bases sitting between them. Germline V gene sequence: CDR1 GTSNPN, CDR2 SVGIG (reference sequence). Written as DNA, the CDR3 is TGTGCCGGAATCGAGGGCTCTGGGGCCAACGTCCTGACTTTC. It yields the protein CAGIEGSGANVLTF. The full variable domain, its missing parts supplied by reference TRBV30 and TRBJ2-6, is SQTIHQWPATLVQPVGSPLSLECTVEGTSNPNLYWYRQAAGRGLQLLFYSVGIGQISSEVPQNLSASRPQDRQFILSSKKLLLSDSGFYLCAGIEGSGANVLTFGAGSRLTVL.

DNA for the CDR3: TGTGCCAGCAGTAAGAGGACAGGGGGGATAGATACGCAGTATTTT. Its protein product is CASSKRTGGIDTQYF. The genes are TRBV2 and TRBJ2-3, with 10 positions matching TRBD1. The V segment lost 5 bases and the J segment 5 bases; nucleotides outside the gene matches: 7. The CDR3 sequence is 15 residues long. The V gene's germline CDR1 is SNHLY and CDR2 FYNNEI.

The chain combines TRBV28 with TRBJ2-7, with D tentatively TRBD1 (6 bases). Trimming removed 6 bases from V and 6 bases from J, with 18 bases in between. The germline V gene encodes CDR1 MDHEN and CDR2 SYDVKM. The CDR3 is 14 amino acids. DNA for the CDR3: TGTGCCAGCAGCCTTCTTTGGGGGCTACGCGAGCAGTACTTC. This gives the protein CASSLLWGLREQYF.

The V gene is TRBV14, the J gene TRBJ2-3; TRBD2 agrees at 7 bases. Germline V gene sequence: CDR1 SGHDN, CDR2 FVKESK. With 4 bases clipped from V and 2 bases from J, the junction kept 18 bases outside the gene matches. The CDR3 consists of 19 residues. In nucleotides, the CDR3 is TGTGCCAGCAGCCTTACCCCGGGGAGGGGCAAAGAGAACACAGATACGCAGTATTTT. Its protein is CASSLTPGRGKENTDTQYF.

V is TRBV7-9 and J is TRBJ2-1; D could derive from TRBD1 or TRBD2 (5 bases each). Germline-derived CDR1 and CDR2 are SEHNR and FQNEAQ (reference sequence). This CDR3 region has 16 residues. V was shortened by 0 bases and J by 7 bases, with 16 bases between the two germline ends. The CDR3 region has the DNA TGTGCCAGCAGCTTAGCAGGGACCTCGTGGGGGAATGAGCAGTTCTTC. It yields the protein CASSLAGTSWGNEQFF.